Below are 15 T cell receptor beta chains sequenced from a single sample in a study of blood T cell repertoires in COVID-19. Assay used: immunoSEQ multiplex PCR; TCRdb lists only in-frame clones, some missing. The repertoire includes about 170,000 clones, 80% to 90% of them detected once, and approximately 11% sits in the top ten. The sample consisted of peripheral blood. These TCRs come from a woman in her sixties or seventies with COVID-19, enrolled during active disease.

The chain links TRBV4-1 to TRBJ2-7; TRBD2 matches 11 bases. In germline, CDR1 is MGHRA, CDR2 YSYEKL. The length of the CDR3 is 17 residues. V shed 0 bases, J shed 3 bases, and the junction held 7 bases outside the gene matches. The CDR3 bases are TGCGCCAGCAGCCAAGATCTCGAAACTAGCGGGAGCTACGAGCAGTACTTC. Its protein is CASSQDLETSGSYEQYF.

In this sample, this clone turned up once. This sequence joins TRBV7-2 and TRBJ2-4, with 9 nucleotides matching TRBD1. There are 14 residues in the CDR3. Trimming at V came to 7 bases and at J to 7 bases, leaving 8 bases not matched to a gene. CDR1 and CDR2 (germline): SGHTA, FQGNSA. CDR3 amino acids: CASNPGTGFNIQYF. CDR3 in DNA: TGTGCCAGCAACCCCGGGACAGGGTTTAACATTCAGTACTTC.

The V call is TRBV4-1, the J call TRBJ1-2; 7 positions match TRBD1. J lost 8 bases, V lost 2 bases, and 11 bases had no gene match. Per germline, CDR1 MGHRA and CDR2 YSYEKL. The CDR3 runs to 15 residues. In DNA form, the CDR3 reads TGCGCCAGCAGCCAACTAGGTTGGCAGGGGGACGGCTACACCTTC. Translation gives CASSQLGWQGDGYTF.

The chain has TRBV20-1 and TRBJ2-7; maybe TRBD2 (5 bases). Germline lookup yields CDR1 DFQATT and CDR2 SNEGSKA (reference sequence). This CDR3 contains 10 residues. Trimming cost V 3 bases and J 8 bases, with 8 bases left between them. The CDR3 region is CSASTSQQYF. DNA for the CDR3: TGCAGTGCTAGTACTAGTCAGCAGTACTTC.

This clone has more than one count but fewer than ten. The chain has TRBV5-6 and TRBJ1-3, with 7 bases fitting TRBD1. The CDR3 is 15 amino acids. The germline V gene encodes CDR1 SGHDT and CDR2 YYEEEE. The J segment lost 8 bases and the V segment lost 0 bases, leaving 8 bases of the junction unmatched. CDR3 protein: CASSLEQGIEYTIYF. The CDR3 coding sequence is TGTGCCAGCAGCTTGGAACAGGGGATTGAATACACCATATATTTT.

CDR3 in amino acids: CASTQAGTGFGEQYF. The CDR3 bases are TGTGCCAGCACCCAAGCCGGGACAGGGTTCGGCGAGCAGTACTTC. The chain links TRBV27 to TRBJ2-7; 9 bases map to TRBD1. Germline V CDR1 and CDR2: MNHEY, SMNVEV (reference sequence). Trimming removed 7 bases from V and 6 bases from J; junction bases left unmatched: 13. The CDR3 loop spans 15 amino acids.

The rearrangement joins TRBV11-2 to TRBJ2-1; TRBD2 might be the D (5 bases). Germline loops: CDR1 SGHAT, CDR2 FQNNGV. Between the trimmed V and J ends, which lost 1 base and 10 bases, there was a span of 11 bases. This CDR3 comprises 13 residues. CDR3 sequence: CASSLGPRLEQFF. CDR3 nucleotide sequence: TGTGCCAGCAGCTTAGGCCCTCGACTAGAGCAGTTCTTC.

The rearrangement uses TRBV30 and TRBJ1-5, with TRBD1 as a possible D gene (6 bases). V was shortened by 3 bases and J by 4 bases, with 16 bases between the two germline ends. The CDR3 has 15 residues. Per the germline V gene, CDR1 is GTSNPN and CDR2 is SVGIG (reference sequence). The CDR3 DNA follows: TGTGCCTGGAGAGATACAGGGATTTGGAATCAGCCCCAGCATTTT. Protein product: CAWRDTGIWNQPQHF.

The chain couples TRBV18 to TRBJ1-2, with a tentative D call TRBD1 (5 bases). CDR1 and CDR2 from the germline V gene are KGHSH and LQKENI. Trimming cost V 2 bases and J 8 bases, with 15 bases left between them. This CDR3 is 14 amino acids long. CDR3 coding DNA: TGTGCCAGCTCACCAATCCACAGGCGGGAGGGCTACACCTTC. It encodes CASSPIHRREGYTF.

This clone occurred once. The chain carries TRBV5-1 and TRBJ2-5, with 10 bases lining up with TRBD1. Per the germline V gene, CDR1 is SGHRS and CDR2 is YFSETQ. V lost 4 bases and J lost 2; bases outside the gene matches: 5. The CDR3 spans 15 residues. The CDR3 is CASSTGQGVQETQYF. The CDR3 DNA reads as TGCGCCAGCAGCACCGGACAGGGGGTACAAGAGACCCAGTACTTC.

The chain is built from TRBV6-2 or TRBV6-3 and TRBJ2-7; possible D gene TRBD1, 5 bases. The CDR3 runs to 14 residues. V was cut by 5 bases and J by 2 bases, with 13 bases left in between. Germline assignment: CDR1 MNHEY and CDR2 SVGEGT. The CDR3 DNA reads as TGTGCCAGCAGTCTAGAAGGGGTGACCTACGAGCAGTACTTC. Its translation is CASSLEGVTYEQYF.

The chain couples TRBV28 to TRBJ2-1; tentatively, D is TRBD2 (7 bases). The ends were cut back, 4 bases at V and 5 bases at J, with 15 bases in the middle. Germline-derived CDR1 and CDR2 are MDHEN and SYDVKM. The CDR3 covers 15 residues. As DNA, the CDR3 is TGTGCCAGCAGTTCCGTGGGGGCGGGGGACAATGAGCAGTTCTTC. It translates to CASSSVGAGDNEQFF. Filled out from reference TRBV28 and TRBJ2-1, the complete variable domain reads DVKVTQSSRYLVKRTGEKVFLECVQDMDHENMFWYRQDPGLGLRLIYFSYDVKMKEKGDIPEGYSVSREKKERFSLILESASTNQTSMYLCASSSVGAGDNEQFFGPGTRLTVL.

CDR3 coding DNA: TGCGCCAGCAGCCACGAAGGACAGGGGGCCGATCAGCCCCAGCATTTT. The encoded protein is CASSHEGQGADQPQHF. The chain couples TRBV4-1 to TRBJ1-5, with 11 bases fitting TRBD1. Germline V gene lookup returns CDR1 MGHRA and CDR2 YSYEKL. The length of the CDR3 is 16 residues. The V and J ends lost 3 bases and 5 bases, in that order; junction bases with no gene match: 6.

The chain carries TRBV28 and TRBJ1-5; the D is unclear. The germline V gene has CDR1 MDHEN and CDR2 SYDVKM. The CDR3 extends over 12 amino acids. With 8 bases removed from V and 7 bases from J, the gap between germline ends came to 12 bases. DNA for the CDR3: TGTGCCAGCGAGTTTCCCCCACAGCCCCAGCATTTT. Encoded protein: CASEFPPQPQHF.

This CDR3 is CASSLPGPQGGKLFF. The CDR3 DNA is TGTGCCAGCAGCCTACCGGGACCTCAGGGGGGAAAACTGTTTTTT. The gene calls are TRBV7-9 and TRBJ1-4, with 7 bases lining up with TRBD1. The V gene end was trimmed by 5 bases and the J gene end by 10 bases; junction bases not matched to a gene: 13. The CDR3 extends over 15 amino acids. Germline loops: CDR1 SEHNR, CDR2 FQNEAQ (reference sequence).